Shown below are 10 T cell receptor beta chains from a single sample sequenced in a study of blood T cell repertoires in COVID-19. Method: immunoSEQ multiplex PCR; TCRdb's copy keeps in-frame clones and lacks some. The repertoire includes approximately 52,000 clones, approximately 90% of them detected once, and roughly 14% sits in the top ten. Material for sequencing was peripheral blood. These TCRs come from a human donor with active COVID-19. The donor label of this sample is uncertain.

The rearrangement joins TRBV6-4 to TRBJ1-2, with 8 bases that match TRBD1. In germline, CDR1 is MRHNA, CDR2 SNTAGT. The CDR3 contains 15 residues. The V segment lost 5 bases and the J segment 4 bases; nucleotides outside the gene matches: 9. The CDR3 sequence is CASSRGTGPGYGYTF. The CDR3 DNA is TGTGCCAGCAGTCGGGGGACAGGACCCGGCTATGGCTACACCTTC.

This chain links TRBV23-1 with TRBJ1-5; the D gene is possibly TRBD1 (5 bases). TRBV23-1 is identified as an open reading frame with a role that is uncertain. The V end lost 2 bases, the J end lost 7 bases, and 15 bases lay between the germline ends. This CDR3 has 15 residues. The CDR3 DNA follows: TGCGCCAGCAGTCAACCCGGACGGGGGGAGCAGCCCCAGCATTTT. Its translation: CASSQPGRGEQPQHF.

CDR3 protein: CASSYLGTGVEKLFF. The CDR3 region has the DNA TGTGCCAGCAGTTACCTCGGGACAGGGGTTGAAAAACTGTTTTTT. The genes are TRBV6-5 and TRBJ1-4, with 10 bases that match TRBD1. J gave up 7 bases and V 2 bases, and 4 bases lay outside the gene matches. Germline CDR1 MNHEY, CDR2 SVGAGI. The length of the CDR3 is 15 residues.

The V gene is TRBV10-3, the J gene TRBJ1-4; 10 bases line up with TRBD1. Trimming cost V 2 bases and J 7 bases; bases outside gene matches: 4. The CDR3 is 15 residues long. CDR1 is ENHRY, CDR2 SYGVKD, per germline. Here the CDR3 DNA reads TGTGCCATCAGTGAGGGACAGGGGGGGAGTGAAAAACTGTTTTTT. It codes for CAISEGQGGSEKLFF.

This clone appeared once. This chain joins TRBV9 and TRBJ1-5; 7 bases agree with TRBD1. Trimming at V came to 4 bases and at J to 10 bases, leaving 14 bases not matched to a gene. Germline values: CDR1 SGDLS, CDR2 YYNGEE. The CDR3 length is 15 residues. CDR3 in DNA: TGTGCCAGCAGCCCCCATGACAGGGCCGTGGGCCCCCAGCATTTT. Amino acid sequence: CASSPHDRAVGPQHF.

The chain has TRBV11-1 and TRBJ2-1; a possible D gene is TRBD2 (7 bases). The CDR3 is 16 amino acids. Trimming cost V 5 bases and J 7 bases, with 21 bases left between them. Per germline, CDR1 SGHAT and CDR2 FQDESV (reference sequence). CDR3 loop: CASSLRGGIAWNEQFF. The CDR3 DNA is TGTGCCAGCAGCCTCAGGGGAGGGATCGCTTGGAATGAGCAGTTCTTC. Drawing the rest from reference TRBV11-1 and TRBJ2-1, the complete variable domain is EAEVAQSPRYKITEKSQAVAFWCDPISGHATLYWYRQILGQGPELLVQFQDESVVDDSQLPKDRFSAERLKGVDSTLKIQPAELGDSAMYLCASSLRGGIAWNEQFFGPGTRLTVL.

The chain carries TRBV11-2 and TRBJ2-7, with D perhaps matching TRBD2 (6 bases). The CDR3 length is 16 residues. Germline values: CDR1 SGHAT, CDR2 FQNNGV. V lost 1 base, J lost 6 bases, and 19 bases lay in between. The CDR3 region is CASSLAQTGSRGEQYF. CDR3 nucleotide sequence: TGTGCCAGCAGCTTAGCCCAAACCGGGAGTCGAGGCGAGCAGTACTTC.

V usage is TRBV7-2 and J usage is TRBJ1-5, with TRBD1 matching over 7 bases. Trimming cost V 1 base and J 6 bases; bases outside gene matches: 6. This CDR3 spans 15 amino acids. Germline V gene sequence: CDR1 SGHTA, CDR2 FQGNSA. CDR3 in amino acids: CASSLEQGVGQPQHF. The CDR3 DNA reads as TGTGCCAGCAGCTTAGAGCAGGGGGTCGGTCAGCCCCAGCATTTT.

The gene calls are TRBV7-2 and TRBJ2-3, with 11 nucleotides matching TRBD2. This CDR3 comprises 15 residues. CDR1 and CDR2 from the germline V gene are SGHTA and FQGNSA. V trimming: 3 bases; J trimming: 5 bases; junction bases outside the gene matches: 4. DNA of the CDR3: TGTGCCAGCAGCTTTAGCGGGGGGGCGGGAGATACGCAGTATTTT. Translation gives CASSFSGGAGDTQYF.

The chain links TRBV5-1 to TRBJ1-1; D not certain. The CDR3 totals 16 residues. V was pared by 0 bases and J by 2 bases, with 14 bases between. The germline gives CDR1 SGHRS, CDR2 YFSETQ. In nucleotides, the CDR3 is TGCGCCAGCAGCTTGGAGGAGAGGGAAGATAACACTGAAGCTTTCTTT. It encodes CASSLEEREDNTEAFF.